Sequencing of this T cell receptor beta chain was carried out in a study of shared clonotypes between healthy human individuals. Method: immunoSEQ multiplex PCR; TCRdb's copy keeps in-frame clones and lacks some. This sample has a few million clones; approximately 95% occur once, and the top ten carry approximately 0.4%. Trimming took off 2 bases at V and 5 bases at J, with 13 bases between the two ends. Germline V CDR1 and CDR2: SGHDT, YYEEEE. The CDR3 covers 14 residues. This TCR came from a young man in good health. Some clones in this sample may be carry-over from other donors' samples. The material sequenced was naive CD4+ T cells from PBMCs. Subset defined: CD45RA+ positively selected. This chain links TRBV5-6 with TRBJ2-5; D is tentatively TRBD1 or TRBD2 (6 bases each). CDR3 sequence: CASSFGRGRETQYF. CDR3 DNA sequence: TGTGCCAGCAGCTTCGGACGGGGGCGGGAGACCCAGTACTTC.